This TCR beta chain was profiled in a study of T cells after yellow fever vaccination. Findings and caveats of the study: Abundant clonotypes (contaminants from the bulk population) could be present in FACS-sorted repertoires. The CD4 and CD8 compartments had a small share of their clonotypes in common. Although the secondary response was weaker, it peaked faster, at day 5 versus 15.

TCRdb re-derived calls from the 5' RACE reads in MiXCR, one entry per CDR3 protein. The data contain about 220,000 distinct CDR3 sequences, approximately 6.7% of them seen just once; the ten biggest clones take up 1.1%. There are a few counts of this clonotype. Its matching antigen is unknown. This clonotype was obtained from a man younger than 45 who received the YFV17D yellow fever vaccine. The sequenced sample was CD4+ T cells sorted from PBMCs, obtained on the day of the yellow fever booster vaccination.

CDR3 amino acids: CASSSRIGELFF. The CDR3 coding sequence is TGTGCCAGTAGTTCTAGGATCGGGGAGCTGTTTTTT. The chain couples TRBV19 to TRBJ2-2; D not certain. The V end lost 5 bases, the J end lost 7 bases, and 8 bases lay between the germline ends. Germline V gene data show CDR1 as LNHDA and CDR2 as SQIVND (reference sequence). This CDR3 region has 12 residues.